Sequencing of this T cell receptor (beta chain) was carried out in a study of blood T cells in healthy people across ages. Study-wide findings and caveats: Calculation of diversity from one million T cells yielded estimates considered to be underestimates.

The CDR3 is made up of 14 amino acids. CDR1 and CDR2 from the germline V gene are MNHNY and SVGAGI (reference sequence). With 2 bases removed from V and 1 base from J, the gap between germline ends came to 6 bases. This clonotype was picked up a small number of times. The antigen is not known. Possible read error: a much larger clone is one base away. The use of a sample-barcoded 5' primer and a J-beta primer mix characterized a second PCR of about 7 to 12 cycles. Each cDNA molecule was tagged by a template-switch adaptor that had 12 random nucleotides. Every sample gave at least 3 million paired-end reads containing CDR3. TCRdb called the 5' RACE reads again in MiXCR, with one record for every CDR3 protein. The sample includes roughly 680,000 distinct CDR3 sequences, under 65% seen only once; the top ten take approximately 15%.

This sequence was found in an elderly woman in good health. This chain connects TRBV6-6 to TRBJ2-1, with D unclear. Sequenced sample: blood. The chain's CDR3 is CASSYVASYNEQFF. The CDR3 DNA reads TGTGCCAGCAGTTACGTGGCATCCTACAATGAGCAGTTCTTC.